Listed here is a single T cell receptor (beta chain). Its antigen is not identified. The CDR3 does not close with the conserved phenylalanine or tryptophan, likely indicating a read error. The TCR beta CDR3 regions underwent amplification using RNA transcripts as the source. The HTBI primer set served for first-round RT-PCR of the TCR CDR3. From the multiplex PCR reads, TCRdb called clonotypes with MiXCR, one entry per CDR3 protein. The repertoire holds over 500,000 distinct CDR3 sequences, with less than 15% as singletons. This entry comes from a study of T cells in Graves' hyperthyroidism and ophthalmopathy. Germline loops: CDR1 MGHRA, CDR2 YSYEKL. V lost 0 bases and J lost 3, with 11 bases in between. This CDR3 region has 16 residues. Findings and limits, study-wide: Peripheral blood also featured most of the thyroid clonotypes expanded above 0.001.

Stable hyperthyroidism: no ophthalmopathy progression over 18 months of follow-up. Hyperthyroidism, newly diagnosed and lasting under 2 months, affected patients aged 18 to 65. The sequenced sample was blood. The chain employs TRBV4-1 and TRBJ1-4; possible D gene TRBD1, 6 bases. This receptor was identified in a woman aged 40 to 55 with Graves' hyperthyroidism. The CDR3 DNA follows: TGCGCCAGCAGCCAAGAATCAGGGGCCTCTAATGAAAAACTGTTTCTT. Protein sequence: CASSQESGASNEKLFL.